This T cell receptor beta chain was captured by sequencing in a study of blood T cells in healthy people across ages. Study findings and constraints: Investigators treated diversity estimates from one million T cells as underestimates. Age advanced and TCR beta diversity per million T cells fell, roughly linearly.

V gave up 6 bases and J gave up 3 bases, with 11 bases separating them. This CDR3 contains 13 residues. CDR1 DFQATT and CDR2 SNEGSKA come from the germline V gene (reference sequence). Of note for this clonotype: Its antigen remains unknown.

The use of a sample-barcoded 5' primer and a J-beta primer mix characterized a second PCR of roughly 6 to 12 cycles. TCRdb re-analysed the 5' RACE reads in MiXCR, keeping a single row per CDR3 protein. The sample holds around 1,500,000 distinct CDR3 sequences, approximately 30% seen once. Individuals who donated were healthy Caucasians from Russia aged about 6 to 100. There were at least 6 micrograms of total RNA extracted from every sample. This chain connects TRBV20-1 to TRBJ2-2, with D maybe TRBD1 (5 bases). The receptor was derived from a woman aged 25 to 39 in good health. The sequenced sample was blood. The CDR3 nucleotides read TGCAGTGCACCCAGGGTGGACACCGGGGAGCTGTTTTTT. This sequence encodes CSAPRVDTGELFF.